This TCR beta chain was sequenced during a study of T cells in Graves' hyperthyroidism and ophthalmopathy. The study, taken as a whole, reports: Researchers found most expanded thyroid clonotypes above 0.001 in blood as well.

Graves' hyperthyroidism without ophthalmopathy progression within 18 months was termed stable. The length of the CDR3 is 15 residues. CDR1 and CDR2 (germline): SGHVS, FQNEAQ. Researchers amplified the TCR beta CDR3 regions from RNA transcripts. First-round RT-PCR of the TCR CDR3 relied on the HTBI primer set. TCRdb re-derived calls from the multiplex PCR reads in MiXCR, one entry per CDR3 protein. The sample holds about 550,000 distinct CDR3 sequences, around 20% seen once. Concerning this clonotype itself: Its antigen is currently unknown. A much larger clone differs by one base, so this may be a read error.

The chain uses TRBV7-8 and TRBJ2-4, with a tentative D call TRBD2 (7 bases). Source material: blood. The sequence was obtained from a man aged 18 to 29 with Graves' hyperthyroidism. The chain's CDR3 is CASSLLGGPRNIKYF. In DNA form, the CDR3 reads TGTGCCAGCAGCCTCCTCGGGGGGCCGAGAAACATTAAGTACTTC. The variable domain in full, completed from reference TRBV7-8 and TRBJ2-4, reads GAGVSQSPRYKVAKRGQDVALRCDPISGHVSLFWYQQALGQGPEFLTYFQNEAQLDKSGLPSDRFFAERPEGSVSTLKIQRTQQEDSAVYLCASSLLGGPRNIKYFGAGTRLSVL.